Listed below are T cell receptor beta chains from one sample, sequenced in a study of shared T cell receptors in the human thymus. Generated by immunoSEQ multiplex PCR, the TCRdb table keeps only in-frame clones and is missing some. The sample holds 640,000 or so clones, around 87% seen once. The same data also contributed to another study, on human thymus T cells.

The specimen was thymocytes. These receptors were obtained from a boy younger than two with a congenital heart defect. CDR3s include the opening cysteine and the closing phenylalanine or tryptophan. Fields, in order: clone size, D gene, V gene, J gene, CDR3 DNA, CDR3 protein. A D gene is named only where the DNA matches it firmly. Part of the rows lack a size; the others show once, few, many or a class for expanded clones.

NA	NA	TRBV5-1	TRBJ2-7	TGCGCCAGCAGCTTAAACAGGGCCTACGAGCAGTACTTC	CASSLNRAYEQYF
once	NA	TRBV10-3	TRBJ1-2	TGTGCCATCACCGAATACAGGGTGGATGGCTACACCTTC	CAITEYRVDGYTF
NA	NA	TRBV5-1	TRBJ2-3	TGCGCCAGCAGCTCGCTAAATGGTGACAGGTACACAGATACGCAGTATTTT	CASSSLNGDRYTDTQYF
NA	TRBD2	TRBV29-1	TRBJ2-5	TGCAGCGTTCAGCGGGAGCAAGAGACCCAGTACTTC	CSVQREQETQYF
once	NA	TRBV4-2	TRBJ2-3	TGTGCCAGCAGCCAAGATCTGAGGGAGCCAGATACGCAGTATTTT	CASSQDLREPDTQYF
NA	TRBD2	TRBV4-3	TRBJ2-7	TGCGCCAGCAGCTGGGGCCCGGGACTAGCGGGAGGGCCTGTGTACGAGCAGTACTTC	CASSWGPGLAGGPVYEQYF
NA	TRBD1	TRBV5-1	TRBJ2-7	TGCGCCAGCAGCCTTGGACAGGGAGCCTACGAGCAGTACTTC	CASSLGQGAYEQYF
NA	TRBD1	TRBV10-3	TRBJ1-1	TGTGCCACCTCGACAGGGGGCTCTGAAGCTTTCTTT	CATSTGGSEAFF
NA	TRBD1	TRBV10-3	TRBJ2-1	TGTGCCACCAAAGACAGGGGATCCTACAATGAGCAGTTCTTC	CATKDRGSYNEQFF
once	NA	TRBV10-3	TRBJ2-2	TGTGCCATCAGTGGAACCGCGGTCCCCGGGGAGCTGTTTTTT	CAISGTAVPGELFF
NA	NA	TRBV15	TRBJ1-4	TGTGCCACCAGCAGAACAGGGTATGGTAATGAAAAACTGTTTTTT	CATSRTGYGNEKLFF
NA	NA	TRBV28	TRBJ2-1	TGTGCCAGCAGTTACATAAGGGGGAGCTCCTACAATGAGCAGTTCTTC	CASSYIRGSSYNEQFF
NA	TRBD1	TRBV4-3	TRBJ2-7	TGCGCCAGCAGCCACCGATCCGGGACAGGGTTCTACGAGCAGTACTTC	CASSHRSGTGFYEQYF
NA	NA	TRBV28	TRBJ2-7	TGTGCCAGCAGTCCCCTGCACGGGGACTACGAGCAGTACTTC	CASSPLHGDYEQYF
NA	TRBD2	TRBV28	TRBJ2-7	TGTGCCAGCAGTTTAGGGCCAGGGAGGGACCTGGGCTACGAGCAGTACTTC	CASSLGPGRDLGYEQYF
NA	NA	TRBV20-1	TRBJ1-2	TGCAGTGCCGTAAACAGAGAAGGCTACACCTTC	CSAVNREGYTF
once	NA	TRBV4-1	TRBJ2-3	TGCGCCAGCAGCCCCAGGGGCCCCGGCACAGATACGCAGTATTTT	CASSPRGPGTDTQYF
NA	NA	TRBV9	TRBJ1-3	TGTGCCAGCAGCGCCGGGGTTCGAAACACCATATATTTT	CASSAGVRNTIYF
NA	TRBD1	TRBV6-5	TRBJ2-1	TGTGCCACCGAAAACTACAGGGGCTATGAGCAGTTCTTC	CATENYRGYEQFF
NA	NA	TRBV28	TRBJ1-6	TGTGCCAGCAGTTTAGTAACGAGCTCCTATAATTCCCCCCTCCACTTT	CASSLVTSSYNSPLHF